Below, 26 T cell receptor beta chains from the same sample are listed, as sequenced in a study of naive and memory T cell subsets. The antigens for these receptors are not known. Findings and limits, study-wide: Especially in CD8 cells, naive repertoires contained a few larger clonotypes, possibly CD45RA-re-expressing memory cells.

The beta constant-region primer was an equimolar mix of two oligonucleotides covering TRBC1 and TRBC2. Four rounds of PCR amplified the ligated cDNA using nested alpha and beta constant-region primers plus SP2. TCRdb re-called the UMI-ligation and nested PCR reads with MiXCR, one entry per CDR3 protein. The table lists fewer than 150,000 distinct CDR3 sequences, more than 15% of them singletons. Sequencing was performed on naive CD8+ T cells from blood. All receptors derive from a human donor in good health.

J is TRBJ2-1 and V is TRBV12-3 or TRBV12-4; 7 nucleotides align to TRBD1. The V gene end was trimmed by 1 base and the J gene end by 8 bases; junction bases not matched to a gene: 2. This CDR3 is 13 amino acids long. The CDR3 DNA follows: TGTGCCAGCAGTTTAGTTCAGGGGGATGAGCAGTTCTTC. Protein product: CASSLVQGDEQFF.

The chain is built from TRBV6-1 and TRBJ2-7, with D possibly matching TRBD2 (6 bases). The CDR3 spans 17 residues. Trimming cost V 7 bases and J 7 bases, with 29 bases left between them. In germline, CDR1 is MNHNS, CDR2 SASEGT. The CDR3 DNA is TGTGCCAGCATACTCCGGCGGGACCTCGTTCCATCTAGGGAGCAGTACTTC. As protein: CASILRRDLVPSREQYF.

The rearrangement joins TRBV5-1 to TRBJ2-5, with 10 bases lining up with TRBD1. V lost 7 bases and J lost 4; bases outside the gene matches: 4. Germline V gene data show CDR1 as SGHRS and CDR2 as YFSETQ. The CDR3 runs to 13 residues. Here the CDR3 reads CASPGQGRETQYF. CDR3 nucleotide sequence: TGCGCCAGCCCGGGACAGGGGAGAGAGACCCAGTACTTC.

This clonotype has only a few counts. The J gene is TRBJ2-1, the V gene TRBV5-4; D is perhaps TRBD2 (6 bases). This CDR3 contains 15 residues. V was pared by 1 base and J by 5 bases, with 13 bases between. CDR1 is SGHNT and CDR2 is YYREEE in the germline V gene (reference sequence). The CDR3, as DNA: TGTGCCAGCAGCTTGCTACTAGCCGACGACAATGAGCAGTTCTTC. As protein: CASSLLLADDNEQFF.

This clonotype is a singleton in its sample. The CDR3 sequence is CSVVSAGAGGNGYTF. Here the CDR3 DNA reads TGCAGCGTTGTCTCGGCGGGGGCAGGAGGCAATGGCTACACCTTC. The chain has TRBV29-1 and TRBJ1-2; possibly TRBD1 for D (6 bases). The germline gives CDR1 SQVTM, CDR2 ANQGSEA. This CDR3 spans 15 amino acids. Trimming left V 4 bases short and J 6 bases short, with 21 bases between.

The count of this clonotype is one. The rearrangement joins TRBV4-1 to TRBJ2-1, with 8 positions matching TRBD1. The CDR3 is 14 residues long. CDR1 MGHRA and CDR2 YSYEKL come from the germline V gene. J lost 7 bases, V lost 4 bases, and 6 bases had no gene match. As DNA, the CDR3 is TGCGCCAGCAGCCCCGGGACAGGATGGAATGAGCAGTTCTTC. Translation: CASSPGTGWNEQFF.

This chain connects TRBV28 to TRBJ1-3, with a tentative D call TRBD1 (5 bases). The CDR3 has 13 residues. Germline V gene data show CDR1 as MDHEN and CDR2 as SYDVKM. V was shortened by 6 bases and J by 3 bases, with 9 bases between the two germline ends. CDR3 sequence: CASRRDGGNTIYF. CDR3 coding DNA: TGTGCCAGCAGGAGGGACGGTGGAAACACCATATATTTT. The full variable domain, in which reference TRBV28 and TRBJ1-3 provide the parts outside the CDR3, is DVKVTQSSRYLVKRTGEKVFLECVQDMDHENMFWYRQDPGLGLRLIYFSYDVKMKEKGDIPEGYSVSREKKERFSLILESASTNQTSMYLCASRRDGGNTIYFGEGSWLTVV.

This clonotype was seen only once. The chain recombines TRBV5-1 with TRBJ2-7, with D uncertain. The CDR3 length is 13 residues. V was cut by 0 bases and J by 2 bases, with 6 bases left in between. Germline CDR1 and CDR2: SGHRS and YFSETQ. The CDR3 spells CASSLATPYEQYF. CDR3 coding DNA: TGCGCCAGCAGCTTGGCGACACCCTACGAGCAGTACTTC.

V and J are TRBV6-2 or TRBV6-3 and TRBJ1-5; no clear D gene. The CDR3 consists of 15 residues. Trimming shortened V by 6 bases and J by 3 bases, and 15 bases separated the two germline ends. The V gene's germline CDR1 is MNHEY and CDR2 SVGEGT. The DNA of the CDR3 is TGTGCCAGCAGCCCCACGGGCAGATCCAATCAGCCCCAGCATTTT. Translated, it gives CASSPTGRSNQPQHF.

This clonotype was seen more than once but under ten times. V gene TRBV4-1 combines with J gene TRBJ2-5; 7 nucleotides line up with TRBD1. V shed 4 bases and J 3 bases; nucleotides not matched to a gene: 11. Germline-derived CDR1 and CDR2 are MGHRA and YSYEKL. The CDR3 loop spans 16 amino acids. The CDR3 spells CASSPRTGTAEETQYF. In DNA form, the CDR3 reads TGCGCCAGCAGCCCTAGAACCGGGACAGCCGAAGAGACCCAGTACTTC.

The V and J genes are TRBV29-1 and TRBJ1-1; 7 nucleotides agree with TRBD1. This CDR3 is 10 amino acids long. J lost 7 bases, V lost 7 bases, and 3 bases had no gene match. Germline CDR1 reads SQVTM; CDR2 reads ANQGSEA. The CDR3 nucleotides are TGCAGCGGTCGGGACAGTGAAGCTTTCTTT. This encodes CSGRDSEAFF.

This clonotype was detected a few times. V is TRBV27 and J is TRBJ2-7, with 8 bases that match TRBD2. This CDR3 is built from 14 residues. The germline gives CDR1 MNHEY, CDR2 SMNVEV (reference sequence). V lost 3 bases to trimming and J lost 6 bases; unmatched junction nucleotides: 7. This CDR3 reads CASSLGLEGGEQYF. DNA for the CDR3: TGTGCCAGCAGTTTGGGACTAGAGGGTGGCGAGCAGTACTTC.

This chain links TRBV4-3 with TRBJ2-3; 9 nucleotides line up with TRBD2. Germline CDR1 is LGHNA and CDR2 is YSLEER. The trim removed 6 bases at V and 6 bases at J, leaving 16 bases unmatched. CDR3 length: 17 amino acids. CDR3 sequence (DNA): TGCGCCAGCAGTTTATTCATCCTAGCGGGACCGAGGGATACGCAGTATTTT. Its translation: CASSLFILAGPRDTQYF.

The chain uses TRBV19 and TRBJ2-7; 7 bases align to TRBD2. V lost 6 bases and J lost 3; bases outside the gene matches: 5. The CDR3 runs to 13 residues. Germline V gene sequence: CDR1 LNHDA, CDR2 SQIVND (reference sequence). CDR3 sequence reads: CASRGGRYYEQYF. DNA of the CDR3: TGTGCCAGTAGGGGAGGGCGTTACTACGAGCAGTACTTC.

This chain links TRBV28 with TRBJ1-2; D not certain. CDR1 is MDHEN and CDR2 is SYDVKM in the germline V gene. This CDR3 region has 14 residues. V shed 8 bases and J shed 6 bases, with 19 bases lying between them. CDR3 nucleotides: TGTGCCAGCCTTCGGGCATTAGGCCATGATGGCTACACCTTC. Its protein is CASLRALGHDGYTF.

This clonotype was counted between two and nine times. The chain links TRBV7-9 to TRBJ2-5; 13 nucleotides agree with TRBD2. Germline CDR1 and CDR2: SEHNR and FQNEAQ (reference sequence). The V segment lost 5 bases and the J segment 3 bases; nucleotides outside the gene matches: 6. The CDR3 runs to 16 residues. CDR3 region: CASSPRTSGGKETQYF. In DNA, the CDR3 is TGTGCCAGCAGCCCGCGGACTAGCGGGGGAAAAGAGACCCAGTACTTC.

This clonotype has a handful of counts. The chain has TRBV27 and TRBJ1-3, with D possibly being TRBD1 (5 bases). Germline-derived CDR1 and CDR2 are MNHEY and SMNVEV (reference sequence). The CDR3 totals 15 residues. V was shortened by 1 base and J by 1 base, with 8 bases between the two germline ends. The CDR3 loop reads CASSLFRDSGNTIYF. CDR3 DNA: TGTGCCAGCAGTTTATTCAGGGATTCTGGAAACACCATATATTTT.

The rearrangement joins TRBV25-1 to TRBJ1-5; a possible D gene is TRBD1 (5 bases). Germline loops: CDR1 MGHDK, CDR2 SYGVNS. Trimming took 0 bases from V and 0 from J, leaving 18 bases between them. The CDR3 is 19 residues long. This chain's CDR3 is CASSEYFIQDPHSNQPQHF. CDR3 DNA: TGTGCCAGCAGTGAATATTTCATACAGGATCCTCATAGCAATCAGCCCCAGCATTTT.

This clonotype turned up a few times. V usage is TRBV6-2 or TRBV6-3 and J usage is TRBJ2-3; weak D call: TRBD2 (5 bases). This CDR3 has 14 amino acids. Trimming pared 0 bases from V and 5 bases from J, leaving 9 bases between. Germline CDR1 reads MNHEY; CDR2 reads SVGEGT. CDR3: CASSYSLGRDTQYF. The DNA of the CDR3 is TGTGCCAGCAGTTACTCGTTAGGGAGAGATACGCAGTATTTT.

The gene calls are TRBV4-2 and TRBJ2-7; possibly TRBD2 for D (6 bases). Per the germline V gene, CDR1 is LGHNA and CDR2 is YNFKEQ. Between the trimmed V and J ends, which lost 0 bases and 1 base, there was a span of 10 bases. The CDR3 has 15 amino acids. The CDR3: CASSQEHSGSYEQYF. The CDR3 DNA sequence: TGTGCCAGCAGCCAAGAACATAGCGGATCCTACGAGCAGTACTTC.

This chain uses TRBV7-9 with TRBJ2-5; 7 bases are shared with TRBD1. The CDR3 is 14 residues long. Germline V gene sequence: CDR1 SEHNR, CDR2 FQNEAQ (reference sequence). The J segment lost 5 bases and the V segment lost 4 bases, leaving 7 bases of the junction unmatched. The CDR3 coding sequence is TGTGCCAGCAGCTCGACAGGGCTTACGGAGACCCAGTACTTC. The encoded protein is CASSSTGLTETQYF.

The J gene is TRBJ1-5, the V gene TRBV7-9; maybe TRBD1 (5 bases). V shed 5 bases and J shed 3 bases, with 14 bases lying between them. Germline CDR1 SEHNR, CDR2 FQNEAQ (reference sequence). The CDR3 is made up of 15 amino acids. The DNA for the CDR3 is TGTGCCAGCAGCCACGTCGGACATCACAATCAGCCCCAGCATTTT. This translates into CASSHVGHHNQPQHF.

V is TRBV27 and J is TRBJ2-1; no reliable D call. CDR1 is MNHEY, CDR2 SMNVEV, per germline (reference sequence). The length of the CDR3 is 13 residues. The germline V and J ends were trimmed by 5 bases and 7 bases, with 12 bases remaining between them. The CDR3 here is CASSLPGFNEQFF. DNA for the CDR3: TGTGCCAGCAGTCTGCCCGGGTTTAATGAGCAGTTCTTC.

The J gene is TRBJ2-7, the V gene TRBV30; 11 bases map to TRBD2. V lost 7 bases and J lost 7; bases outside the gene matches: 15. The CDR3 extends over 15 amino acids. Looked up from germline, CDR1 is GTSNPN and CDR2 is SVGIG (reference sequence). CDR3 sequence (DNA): TGTGCCTTACTTCAAGATAGCGGGAGGGCCGGTGAGCAGTACTTC. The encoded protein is CALLQDSGRAGEQYF. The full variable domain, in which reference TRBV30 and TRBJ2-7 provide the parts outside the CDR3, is SQTIHQWPATLVQPVGSPLSLECTVEGTSNPNLYWYRQAAGRGLQLLFYSVGIGQISSEVPQNLSASRPQDRQFILSSKKLLLSDSGFYLCALLQDSGRAGEQYFGPGTRLTVT.

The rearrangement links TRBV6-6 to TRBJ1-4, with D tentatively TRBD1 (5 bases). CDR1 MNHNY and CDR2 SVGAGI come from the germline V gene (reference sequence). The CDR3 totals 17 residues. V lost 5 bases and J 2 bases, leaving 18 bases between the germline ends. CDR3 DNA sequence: TGTGCCAGCAGTCCTAGTACAGACAGTGCCACTAATGAAAAACTGTTTTTT. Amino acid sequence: CASSPSTDSATNEKLFF.

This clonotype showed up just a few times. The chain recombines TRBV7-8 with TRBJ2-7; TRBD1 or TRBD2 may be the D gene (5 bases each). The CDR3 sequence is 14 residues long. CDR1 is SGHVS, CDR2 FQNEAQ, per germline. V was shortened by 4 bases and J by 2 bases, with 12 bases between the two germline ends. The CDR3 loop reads CASSSRGVPYEQYF. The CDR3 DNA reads TGTGCCAGCAGCTCCCGGGGCGTCCCCTACGAGCAGTACTTC.